A selection of T cell receptor beta chains follows, all from one sample in a study of blood T cells in healthy people across ages. Each CDR3 protein is one row after TCRdb ran MiXCR on the 5' RACE reads. The repertoire holds fewer than 2,000,000 distinct CDR3 sequences, with around 42% as singletons. Sample: blood. All receptors come from a human donor in good health. Both conserved end residues are part of each CDR3. Each record gives: CDR3 DNA, CDR3 protein, V gene, clone size, D gene, J gene. A D gene is named only where the DNA matches it firmly. Clone size is stated in some rows and not others, as once, few, many or a class when expanded.

cdr3_nt: TGTGCCAGCAGCGTAGCGGGGCGTCCCACAGATACGCAGTATTTT
cdr3_aa: CASSVAGRPTDTQYF
v_call: TRBV9
clone_size: NA
d_call: NA
j_call: TRBJ2-3

cdr3_nt: TGCAGTGCTAGATTCGGCAGGGAATCCTACGAGCAGTACTTC
cdr3_aa: CSARFGRESYEQYF
v_call: TRBV20-1
clone_size: few
d_call: NA
j_call: TRBJ2-7

cdr3_nt: TGTGCCACCAGCGGAGCTAAAACAGGGGGAGAGGCCCAGTACTTC
cdr3_aa: CATSGAKTGGEAQYF
v_call: TRBV15
clone_size: NA
d_call: TRBD1
j_call: TRBJ2-7

cdr3_nt: TGTGCCAGCACTTCGGCGATAGGGGCTATTAGCAATCAGCCCCAGCATTTT
cdr3_aa: CASTSAIGAISNQPQHF
v_call: TRBV6-5
clone_size: NA
d_call: NA
j_call: TRBJ1-5

cdr3_nt: TGTGCCAGCAGTTTAACCCGTGGGAGCAATCAGCCCCAGCATTTT
cdr3_aa: CASSLTRGSNQPQHF
v_call: TRBV28
clone_size: few
d_call: NA
j_call: TRBJ1-5

cdr3_nt: TGTGCCAGCAGCTTAATACCGAGCTCCTATAATTCACCCCTCCACTTT
cdr3_aa: CASSLIPSSYNSPLHF
v_call: TRBV7-2
clone_size: few
d_call: NA
j_call: TRBJ1-6

cdr3_nt: TGCAGTGCGACCCGATTAGGACAGGGAGGCAAGCCCCAGCATTTT
cdr3_aa: CSATRLGQGGKPQHF
v_call: TRBV20-1
clone_size: NA
d_call: TRBD1
j_call: TRBJ1-5

cdr3_nt: TGTGCCAGCAGCTCTACAGGGAGGTATGCATTCGATGAGCAGTTCTTC
cdr3_aa: CASSSTGRYAFDEQFF
v_call: TRBV7-9
clone_size: NA
d_call: NA
j_call: TRBJ2-1

cdr3_nt: TGCGCCAGTAGCCAAGTCTCCAAAACGACCGACCGTAACTATGGCTACACCTTC
cdr3_aa: CASSQVSKTTDRNYGYTF
v_call: TRBV4-3
clone_size: NA
d_call: NA
j_call: TRBJ1-2

cdr3_nt: TGTGCCAGCAGATGGGACAGGGTAGACGAGCAGTACTTC
cdr3_aa: CASRWDRVDEQYF
v_call: TRBV6-2/TRBV6-3
clone_size: NA
d_call: TRBD1
j_call: TRBJ2-7

cdr3_nt: TGCAGTGCTACTCCGACTAGCGGGGGGGCCGGGCAGTTCTTC
cdr3_aa: CSATPTSGGAGQFF
v_call: TRBV20-1
clone_size: NA
d_call: TRBD2
j_call: TRBJ2-1

cdr3_nt: TGTGCCAGCAGCGTGGGACAGGGAAATCGGAATGAGCAGTTCTTC
cdr3_aa: CASSVGQGNRNEQFF
v_call: TRBV9
clone_size: few
d_call: TRBD1
j_call: TRBJ2-1

cdr3_nt: TGTGCCAGCAGCTTAGAGGTCAGGGTGGGGGACGAGCAGTACTTC
cdr3_aa: CASSLEVRVGDEQYF
v_call: TRBV7-8
clone_size: NA
d_call: NA
j_call: TRBJ2-7

cdr3_nt: TGTGCCAGCAGCCCCTTCGAGTTTCGTCTGGGATCCTATAATTCACCCCTCCACTTT
cdr3_aa: CASSPFEFRLGSYNSPLHF
v_call: TRBV7-9
clone_size: NA
d_call: NA
j_call: TRBJ1-6

cdr3_nt: TGTGCCAGCAGTTTATGGGGAGGGACAGGGCTCAATCAGCCCCAGCATTTT
cdr3_aa: CASSLWGGTGLNQPQHF
v_call: TRBV28
clone_size: few
d_call: TRBD1
j_call: TRBJ1-5

cdr3_nt: TGTGCCAGCAGCCTCCGGCAGGTCACAGATACGCAGTATTTT
cdr3_aa: CASSLRQVTDTQYF
v_call: TRBV6-5
clone_size: few
d_call: NA
j_call: TRBJ2-3

cdr3_nt: TGCAGCACGGCTAGCGGGGGTAATGAGCAGTTCTTC
cdr3_aa: CSTASGGNEQFF
v_call: TRBV29-1
clone_size: few
d_call: TRBD2
j_call: TRBJ2-1

cdr3_nt: TGCGCCAGCAGCTCCCTGGCCGGGGACCAAAAGCGGGGGGCAGCCCCAGATACGCAGTATTTT
cdr3_aa: CASSSLAGDQKRGAAPDTQYF
v_call: TRBV5-1
clone_size: few
d_call: TRBD2
j_call: TRBJ2-3

cdr3_nt: TGTGCCAGCAGGACCGGGACAGGTCCCTACAATGAGCAGTTCTTC
cdr3_aa: CASRTGTGPYNEQFF
v_call: TRBV12-3/TRBV12-4
clone_size: NA
d_call: TRBD1
j_call: TRBJ2-1

cdr3_nt: TGCGCCAGCAGTCAACCGGGAGAGACCCAGTACTTC
cdr3_aa: CASSQPGETQYF
v_call: TRBV5-1
clone_size: NA
d_call: NA
j_call: TRBJ2-5

cdr3_nt: TGCGCCAGCAGCCCCCTGGACAGCTCTAATGAAAAACTGTTTTTT
cdr3_aa: CASSPLDSSNEKLFF
v_call: TRBV5-1
clone_size: NA
d_call: NA
j_call: TRBJ1-4

cdr3_nt: TGTGCCAGCAGTCCCCAGCTTGGGATCCTCCAGGGGGAGCGGTACGAGCAGTACTTC
cdr3_aa: CASSPQLGILQGERYEQYF
v_call: TRBV28
clone_size: few
d_call: TRBD1
j_call: TRBJ2-7

cdr3_nt: TGTGCCAGCAGTTACTCGAAGGGACGGGGGAATGAGCAGTTCTTC
cdr3_aa: CASSYSKGRGNEQFF
v_call: TRBV6-6
clone_size: NA
d_call: NA
j_call: TRBJ2-1

cdr3_nt: TGTGCCAGCAGCTTAGTAACCAGGGCGGGGGAGCAGTTCTTC
cdr3_aa: CASSLVTRAGEQFF
v_call: TRBV13
clone_size: NA
d_call: NA
j_call: TRBJ2-1

cdr3_nt: TGTGCCAGCAAGTTGGGGACAGAGGGACCCAATCAGCCCCAGCATTTT
cdr3_aa: CASKLGTEGPNQPQHF
v_call: TRBV6-1
clone_size: NA
d_call: TRBD1
j_call: TRBJ1-5

cdr3_nt: TGTGCCAGCAGTTTAAGTAGCGGGCGGCCAGATACGCAGTATTTT
cdr3_aa: CASSLSSGRPDTQYF
v_call: TRBV28
clone_size: NA
d_call: TRBD2
j_call: TRBJ2-3

cdr3_nt: TGTGCCAGCAGTTTAGTGGGGATGAGGACCGAGCAGTACTTC
cdr3_aa: CASSLVGMRTEQYF
v_call: TRBV12-3/TRBV12-4
clone_size: NA
d_call: NA
j_call: TRBJ2-7

cdr3_nt: TGTGCCACCAGCGTGCTTGGACAGGGTAACGGGCAGTACTTC
cdr3_aa: CATSVLGQGNGQYF
v_call: TRBV15
clone_size: NA
d_call: TRBD1
j_call: TRBJ2-7

cdr3_nt: TGTGCCATCAGTGAAGGGGGTCCGGGAGAAAAACTGTTTTTT
cdr3_aa: CAISEGGPGEKLFF
v_call: TRBV10-3
clone_size: NA
d_call: NA
j_call: TRBJ1-4

cdr3_nt: TGTGCCAGCAGCTTCTTGGGGTTGGAGACCCAGTACTTC
cdr3_aa: CASSFLGLETQYF
v_call: TRBV7-9
clone_size: few
d_call: NA
j_call: TRBJ2-5

cdr3_nt: TGCGCCAGCAGCTTGGCCGGGACTAGCGGGGGGGTAACAGATACGCAGTATTTT
cdr3_aa: CASSLAGTSGGVTDTQYF
v_call: TRBV5-1
clone_size: NA
d_call: TRBD2
j_call: TRBJ2-3

cdr3_nt: TGTGCCAGCAGCTTGGGATCCACGGGGAGGTCGGCGCAGTATTTT
cdr3_aa: CASSLGSTGRSAQYF
v_call: TRBV7-2
clone_size: NA
d_call: NA
j_call: TRBJ2-3

cdr3_nt: TGTGCCAGCAGCTTAGAACTAGCGGGGGGCCTATACAATGAGCAGTTCTTC
cdr3_aa: CASSLELAGGLYNEQFF
v_call: TRBV7-9
clone_size: few
d_call: TRBD2
j_call: TRBJ2-1

cdr3_nt: TGTGCCAGCAGTTACTCGATAGCGGGGGGGCCTTACGAGCAGTACTTC
cdr3_aa: CASSYSIAGGPYEQYF
v_call: TRBV6-6
clone_size: few
d_call: TRBD2
j_call: TRBJ2-7

cdr3_nt: TGTGCCAGCAGCTTAGTGGGGACAGGGTTTTTAGAACCTGAAGCTTTCTTT
cdr3_aa: CASSLVGTGFLEPEAFF
v_call: TRBV7-8
clone_size: NA
d_call: TRBD1
j_call: TRBJ1-1

cdr3_nt: TGCAGTGCTAGAGATAAGGGGGAATATGGCTACACCTTC
cdr3_aa: CSARDKGEYGYTF
v_call: TRBV20-1
clone_size: NA
d_call: NA
j_call: TRBJ1-2

cdr3_nt: TGCAGTGCTAGACCCCCAGGGGGCTGGCAGCCCCAGCATTTT
cdr3_aa: CSARPPGGWQPQHF
v_call: TRBV20-1
clone_size: few
d_call: TRBD1
j_call: TRBJ1-5

cdr3_nt: TGTGCCAGCAGCGAGAGGACACCTTCGAGCTCCTATAATTCACCCCTCCACTTT
cdr3_aa: CASSERTPSSSYNSPLHF
v_call: TRBV7-6
clone_size: few
d_call: NA
j_call: TRBJ1-6

cdr3_nt: TGTGCCATCAGTGAGGGACAGGGGGCGATATCAGATGGCTACACCTTC
cdr3_aa: CAISEGQGAISDGYTF
v_call: TRBV10-3
clone_size: NA
d_call: TRBD1
j_call: TRBJ1-2

cdr3_nt: TGTGCCACCAGTGTCCCGGGGGGCATCAAGCAGTTCTTC
cdr3_aa: CATSVPGGIKQFF
v_call: TRBV24-1
clone_size: NA
d_call: NA
j_call: TRBJ2-1

cdr3_nt: TGTGCCAGCAGCTTCGTCGCCCGGATATCAACCTACGAGCAGTACTTC
cdr3_aa: CASSFVARISTYEQYF
v_call: TRBV7-8
clone_size: few
d_call: NA
j_call: TRBJ2-7

cdr3_nt: TGCAGCTCCGAAGGTAGGGTGGTGAACACTGAAGCTTTCTTT
cdr3_aa: CSSEGRVVNTEAFF
v_call: TRBV29-1
clone_size: few
d_call: NA
j_call: TRBJ1-1

cdr3_nt: TGTGCCAGCAGTCTAACCCGGGGGGGGGCCATCAATGAGCAGTTCTTC
cdr3_aa: CASSLTRGGAINEQFF
v_call: TRBV7-3
clone_size: few
d_call: TRBD2
j_call: TRBJ2-1

cdr3_nt: TGTGCCAGCAGCTTAAGGTACAGGTTGCGCGATGAGCAGTTCTTC
cdr3_aa: CASSLRYRLRDEQFF
v_call: TRBV7-2
clone_size: few
d_call: NA
j_call: TRBJ2-1

cdr3_nt: TGCGCCAGCAGCGCGGACAGGGCTGCTGGGGCCAACGTCCTGACTTTC
cdr3_aa: CASSADRAAGANVLTF
v_call: TRBV4-1
clone_size: NA
d_call: TRBD1
j_call: TRBJ2-6

cdr3_nt: TGTGCCAGCAGTGGTGGATGGACTTCTCGCACAGATACGCAGTATTTT
cdr3_aa: CASSGGWTSRTDTQYF
v_call: TRBV12-3/TRBV12-4
clone_size: NA
d_call: NA
j_call: TRBJ2-3

cdr3_nt: TGCAGTGCTTACAGGGACAGTTTCACAGATACGCAGTATTTT
cdr3_aa: CSAYRDSFTDTQYF
v_call: TRBV20-1
clone_size: few
d_call: TRBD1
j_call: TRBJ2-3

cdr3_nt: TGTGCCAGCAGTTTCCGGGGGACAACCTACGAGCAGTACTTC
cdr3_aa: CASSFRGTTYEQYF
v_call: TRBV27
clone_size: few
d_call: NA
j_call: TRBJ2-7

cdr3_nt: TGTGCCAGCTCACCACTGTCTAGCAGGGAGGAGACCCAGTACTTC
cdr3_aa: CASSPLSSREETQYF
v_call: TRBV18
clone_size: NA
d_call: NA
j_call: TRBJ2-5

cdr3_nt: TGTGCCAGCAGCTCCCGGACTAGGGGGGGGGTGGATGAGCAGTTCTTC
cdr3_aa: CASSSRTRGGVDEQFF
v_call: TRBV7-8
clone_size: few
d_call: NA
j_call: TRBJ2-1

cdr3_nt: TGTGCCAGCAGTGGCACAGTCAGTGGGGGCTACACCTTC
cdr3_aa: CASSGTVSGGYTF
v_call: TRBV2
clone_size: NA
d_call: NA
j_call: TRBJ1-2

cdr3_nt: TGTGCTAGTGGTTTTGGTAGCGGGGGGGCTTACAATGAGCAGTTCTTC
cdr3_aa: CASGFGSGGAYNEQFF
v_call: TRBV12-5
clone_size: many
d_call: TRBD2
j_call: TRBJ2-1

cdr3_nt: TGTGCCAGCAACCCCCAACAGGGGACTGAAGCTTTCTTT
cdr3_aa: CASNPQQGTEAFF
v_call: TRBV12-3/TRBV12-4
clone_size: few
d_call: TRBD1
j_call: TRBJ1-1

cdr3_nt: TGTGCCAGCAGTTTATTTGTTCTTCAGGGTCTCTACAATGAGCAGTTCTTC
cdr3_aa: CASSLFVLQGLYNEQFF
v_call: TRBV28
clone_size: NA
d_call: NA
j_call: TRBJ2-1

cdr3_nt: TGTGCCAGCAGTGAACCATCTCAGGGGACCCGCTACAATGAGCAGTTCTTC
cdr3_aa: CASSEPSQGTRYNEQFF
v_call: TRBV6-1
clone_size: NA
d_call: NA
j_call: TRBJ2-1

cdr3_nt: TGCAGTGCTAGAGGCTGGAAAACAGGGTATGGCACAGATACGCAGTATTTT
cdr3_aa: CSARGWKTGYGTDTQYF
v_call: TRBV20-1
clone_size: few
d_call: NA
j_call: TRBJ2-3

cdr3_nt: TGCGCCAGCAGCCAAGATCGACTCCTGGGGAGTGGAAGCACAGATACGCAGTATTTT
cdr3_aa: CASSQDRLLGSGSTDTQYF
v_call: TRBV4-3
clone_size: NA
d_call: NA
j_call: TRBJ2-3

cdr3_nt: TGCAGTGCTAGAGGGGGACAGGGAAGTATGAGCGGGAGCAATCAGCCCCAGCATTTT
cdr3_aa: CSARGGQGSMSGSNQPQHF
v_call: TRBV20-1
clone_size: few
d_call: TRBD1
j_call: TRBJ1-5